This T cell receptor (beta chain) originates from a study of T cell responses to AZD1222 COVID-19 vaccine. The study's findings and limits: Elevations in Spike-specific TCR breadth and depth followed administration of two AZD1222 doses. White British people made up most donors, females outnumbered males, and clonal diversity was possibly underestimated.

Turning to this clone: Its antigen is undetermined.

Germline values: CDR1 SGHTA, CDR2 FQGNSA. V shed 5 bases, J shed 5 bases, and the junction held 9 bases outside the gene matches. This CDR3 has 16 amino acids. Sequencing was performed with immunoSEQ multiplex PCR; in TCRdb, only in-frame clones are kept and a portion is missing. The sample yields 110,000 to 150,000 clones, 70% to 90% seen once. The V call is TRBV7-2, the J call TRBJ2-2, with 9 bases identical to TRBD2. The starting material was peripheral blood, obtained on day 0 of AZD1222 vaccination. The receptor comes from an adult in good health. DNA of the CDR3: TGTGCCAGCAGCCCCCGGTATGCGGGGGGGACCGGGGAGCTGTTTTTT. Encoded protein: CASSPRYAGGTGELFF. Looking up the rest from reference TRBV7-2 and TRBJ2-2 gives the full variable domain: GAGVSQSPSNKVTEKGKDVELRCDPISGHTALYWYRQSLGQGLEFLIYFQGNSAPDKSGLPSDRFSAERTGGSVSTLTIQRTQQEDSAVYLCASSPRYAGGTGELFFGEGSRLTVL.